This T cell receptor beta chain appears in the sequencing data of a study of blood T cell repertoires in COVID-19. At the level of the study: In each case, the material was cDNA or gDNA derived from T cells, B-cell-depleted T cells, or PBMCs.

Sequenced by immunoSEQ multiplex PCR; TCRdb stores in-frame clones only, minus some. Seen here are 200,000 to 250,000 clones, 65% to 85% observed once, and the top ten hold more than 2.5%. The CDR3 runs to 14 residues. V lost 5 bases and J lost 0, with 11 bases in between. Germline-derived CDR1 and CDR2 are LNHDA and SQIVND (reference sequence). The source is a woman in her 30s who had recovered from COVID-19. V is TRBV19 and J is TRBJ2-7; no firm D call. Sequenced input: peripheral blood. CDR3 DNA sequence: TGTGCCAGTAGTGTGACTTTTTCCTCCTACGAGCAGTACTTC. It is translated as CASSVTFSSYEQYF.